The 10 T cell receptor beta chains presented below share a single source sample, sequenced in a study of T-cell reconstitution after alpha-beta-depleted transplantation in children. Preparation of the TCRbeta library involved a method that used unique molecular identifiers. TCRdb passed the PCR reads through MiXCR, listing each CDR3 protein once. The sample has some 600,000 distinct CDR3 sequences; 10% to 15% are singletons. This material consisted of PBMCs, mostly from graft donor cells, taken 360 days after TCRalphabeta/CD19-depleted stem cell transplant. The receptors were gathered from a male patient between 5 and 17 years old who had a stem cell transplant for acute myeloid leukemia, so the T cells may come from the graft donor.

This chain's CDR3 is CASSQAQSEDYGYTF. The CDR3, as DNA: TGTGCCAGCAGCCAAGCCCAGTCGGAGGACTATGGCTACACCTTC. The chain combines TRBV4-2 with TRBJ1-2; D remains ambiguous. V was cut by 1 base and J by 3 bases, with 12 bases left in between. CDR1 LGHNA and CDR2 YNFKEQ come from the germline V gene. The CDR3 is 15 residues long.

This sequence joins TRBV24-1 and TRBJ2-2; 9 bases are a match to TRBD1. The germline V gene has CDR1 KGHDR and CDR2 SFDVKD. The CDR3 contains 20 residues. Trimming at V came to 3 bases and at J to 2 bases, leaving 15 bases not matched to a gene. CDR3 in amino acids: CATSDRPYGTGQGNTGELFF. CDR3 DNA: TGTGCCACCAGTGATCGACCCTACGGGACAGGGCAGGGTAACACCGGGGAGCTGTTTTTT.

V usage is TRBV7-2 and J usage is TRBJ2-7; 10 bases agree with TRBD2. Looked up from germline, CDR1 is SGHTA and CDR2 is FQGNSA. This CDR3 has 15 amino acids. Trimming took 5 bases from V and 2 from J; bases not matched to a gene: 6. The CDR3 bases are TGTGCCAGCAGCCTCTCTAGCGGGGGAACCTACGAGCAGTACTTC. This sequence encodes CASSLSSGGTYEQYF.

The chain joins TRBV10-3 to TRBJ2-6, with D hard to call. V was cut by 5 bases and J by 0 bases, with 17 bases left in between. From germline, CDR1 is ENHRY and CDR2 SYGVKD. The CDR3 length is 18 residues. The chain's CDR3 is CAISLSRLRNSGANVLTF. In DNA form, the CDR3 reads TGTGCCATCAGTTTATCTCGGCTCAGGAACTCTGGGGCCAACGTCCTGACTTTC.

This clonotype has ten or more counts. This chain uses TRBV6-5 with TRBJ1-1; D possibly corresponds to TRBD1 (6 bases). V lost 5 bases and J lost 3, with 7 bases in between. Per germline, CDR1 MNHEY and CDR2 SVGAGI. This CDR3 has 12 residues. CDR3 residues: CASSRTDTEAFF. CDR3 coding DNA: TGTGCCAGCAGTCGGACAGACACTGAAGCTTTCTTT.

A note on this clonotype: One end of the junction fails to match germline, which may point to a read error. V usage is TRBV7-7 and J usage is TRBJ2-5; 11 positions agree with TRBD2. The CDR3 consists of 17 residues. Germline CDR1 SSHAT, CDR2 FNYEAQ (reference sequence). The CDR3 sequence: CASSLALAGGLQETQYF. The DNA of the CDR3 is TGTGCTAGCAGCTTAGCCCTAGCGGGAGGCTTACAAGAGACCCAGTACTTC.

CDR3 in amino acids: CASSVVASGSPSGQFF. CDR3 nucleotides: TGTGCCAGCAGCGTAGTGGCTAGCGGGAGTCCTTCGGGGCAGTTCTTC. This chain links TRBV9 with TRBJ2-1, with 10 bases lining up with TRBD2. The CDR3 has 16 residues. V lost 0 bases to trimming and J lost 12 bases; unmatched junction nucleotides: 12. Germline V gives CDR1 SGDLS, CDR2 YYNGEE.

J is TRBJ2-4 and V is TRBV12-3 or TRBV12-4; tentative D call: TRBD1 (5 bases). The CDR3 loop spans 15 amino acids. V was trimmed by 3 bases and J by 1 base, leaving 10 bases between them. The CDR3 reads CASSLQGLAKNIQYF. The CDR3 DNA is TGTGCCAGCAGTTTGCAGGGCCTTGCCAAAAACATTCAGTACTTC.

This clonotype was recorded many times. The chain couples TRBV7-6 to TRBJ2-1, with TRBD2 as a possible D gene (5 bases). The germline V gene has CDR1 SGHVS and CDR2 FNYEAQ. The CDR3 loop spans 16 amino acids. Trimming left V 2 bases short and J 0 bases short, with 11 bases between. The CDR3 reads CASSLTLASSYNEQFF. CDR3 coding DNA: TGTGCCAGCAGCTTAACGTTAGCGAGCTCCTACAATGAGCAGTTCTTC.

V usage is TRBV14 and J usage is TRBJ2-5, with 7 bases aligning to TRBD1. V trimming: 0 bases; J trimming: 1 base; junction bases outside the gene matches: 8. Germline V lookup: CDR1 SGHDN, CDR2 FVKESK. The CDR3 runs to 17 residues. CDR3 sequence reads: CASSQDRRGRFQETQYF. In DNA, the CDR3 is TGTGCCAGCAGCCAAGATCGAAGGGGGCGCTTCCAAGAGACCCAGTACTTC.